The 24 T cell receptor beta chains given below trace back to one sample, sequenced in a study of blood T cell repertoires in COVID-19. Using immunoSEQ multiplex PCR, the repertoire was profiled, and TCRdb retains in-frame clones only, with some absent. This table holds some 77,000 clones, roughly 85% found once. Sequencing used peripheral blood. Every receptor here comes from a man aged 25-45 years with acute or convalescent COVID-19.

This chain links TRBV4-1 with TRBJ2-2; TRBD2 is a possible D gene (5 bases). Germline lookup yields CDR1 MGHRA and CDR2 YSYEKL. Trimming took off 1 base at V and 4 bases at J, with 10 bases between the two ends. The CDR3 totals 15 residues. For the CDR3, the DNA is TGCGCCAGCAGCCAAGGAGGGCCGGGCACCGGGGAGCTGTTTTTT. This encodes CASSQGGPGTGELFF.

V and J are TRBV6-5 and TRBJ2-6; maybe TRBD2 (5 bases). V was trimmed by 6 bases and J by 1 base, leaving 10 bases between them. The CDR3 covers 15 residues. Germline CDR1 MNHEY, CDR2 SVGAGI. This CDR3 reads CASRTGNSGANVLTF. The CDR3 region has the DNA TGTGCCAGCAGGACCGGGAATTCTGGGGCCAACGTCCTGACTTTC.

The rearrangement uses TRBV5-1 and TRBJ2-3; D possibly corresponds to TRBD2 (5 bases). CDR1 and CDR2 from the germline V gene are SGHRS and YFSETQ. Trimming left V 4 bases short and J 0 bases short, with 9 bases between. The CDR3 has 14 amino acids. The CDR3 DNA reads TGCGCCAGCAGCCGAGAGGGTAGCACAGATACGCAGTATTTT. Translated: CASSREGSTDTQYF.

This chain connects TRBV28 to TRBJ2-7, with 8 bases that match TRBD1. The CDR3 length is 14 residues. Germline trimming cut 3 bases from V and 5 bases from J; bases unmatched to any gene: 6. Per germline, CDR1 MDHEN and CDR2 SYDVKM. DNA of the CDR3: TGTGCCAGCAGTTTCCCGGGACAGGTCAACGAGCAGTACTTC. It yields the protein CASSFPGQVNEQYF.

This clone was seen only a few times. This sequence joins TRBV2 and TRBJ1-2, with 8 bases that match TRBD1. After removal of 8 bases from V and 6 bases from J, the junction contained 5 bases not matched to a gene. The CDR3 runs to 12 residues. Germline-derived CDR1 and CDR2 are SNHLY and FYNNEI. CDR3 in DNA: TGTGCCAGCGCCGCAGGGGGCAATGGCTACACCTTC. Protein sequence: CASAAGGNGYTF.

The V gene is TRBV4-1, the J gene TRBJ2-5; 10 bases are shared with TRBD1. In germline, CDR1 is MGHRA, CDR2 YSYEKL. The length of the CDR3 is 18 residues. V dropped 11 bases and J dropped 2; count of bases not matched to a gene: 20. CDR3 sequence (DNA): TGCGCCCCCAGCCCACTCGGACAGGGGGGGGATCAGCAAGAGACCCAGTACTTC. Protein product: CAPSPLGQGGDQQETQYF.

This clone was found once. J is TRBJ2-2 and V is TRBV6-1, with TRBD2 matching 15 bases. The trim removed 3 bases at V and 6 bases at J, leaving 2 bases unmatched. The CDR3 loop spans 16 amino acids. Germline values: CDR1 MNHNS, CDR2 SASEGT. The DNA for the CDR3 is TGTGCCAGCAGTGATAGGACTAGCGGGAGGGCCGGGGAGCTGTTTTTT. It encodes CASSDRTSGRAGELFF.

The chain couples TRBV24-1 to TRBJ2-3; 7 bases agree with TRBD2. The CDR3 is 14 amino acids. V was clipped by 9 bases and J by 2 bases; unmatched bases: 7. Per germline, CDR1 KGHDR and CDR2 SFDVKD. CDR3 protein: CATGERGYTDTQYF. The CDR3 DNA sequence: TGTGCCACCGGGGAGCGGGGATACACAGATACGCAGTATTTT.

The V gene is TRBV2, the J gene TRBJ2-2, with D hard to call. This CDR3 has 15 residues. Germline-derived CDR1 and CDR2 are SNHLY and FYNNEI. V lost 3 bases and J lost 3, with 11 bases in between. This CDR3 reads CASSEVGTHTGELFF. CDR3 bases: TGTGCCAGCAGTGAGGTGGGCACGCACACCGGGGAGCTGTTTTTT.

The chain recombines TRBV19 with TRBJ2-1; 12 bases are shared with TRBD2. V lost 9 bases and J lost 4; bases outside the gene matches: 4. Germline V gene sequence: CDR1 LNHDA, CDR2 SQIVND (reference sequence). CDR3 length: 14 residues. The CDR3 here is CASRTSGDYNEQFF. The DNA of the CDR3 is TGTGCCAGCCGGACTAGCGGGGATTACAATGAGCAGTTCTTC.

The chain uses TRBV24-1 and TRBJ2-1; 7 bases line up with TRBD2. Germline V gene lookup returns CDR1 KGHDR and CDR2 SFDVKD. The CDR3 has 15 residues. The junction had 5 bases not matched to a gene; V was cut back by 3 bases and J by 4 bases. Here the CDR3 DNA reads TGTGCCACCAGTGATAGTGAGGGAGGGTACAATGAGCAGTTCTTC. Translation gives CATSDSEGGYNEQFF.

The chain combines TRBV7-2 with TRBJ2-1; 13 bases match TRBD2. The CDR3 is 16 residues long. The germline gives CDR1 SGHTA, CDR2 FQGNSA. V lost 4 bases and J lost 8; bases outside the gene matches: 8. DNA for the CDR3: TGTGCCAGCAGCTCCCTGGGACTAGCGGGACACGATGAGCAGTTCTTC. Translating gives CASSSLGLAGHDEQFF.

This clone appeared a few times. The rearrangement joins TRBV10-1 to TRBJ1-5; D is undetermined. Trimming shortened V by 8 bases and J by 3 bases, and 14 bases separated the two germline ends. Germline values: CDR1 WNHNN, CDR2 SYGVQD (reference sequence). CDR3 size: 14 residues. The CDR3 DNA follows: TGCGCCAGCTCCGCGGCGGGGATCAATCAGCCCCAGCATTTT. Amino acid sequence: CASSAAGINQPQHF.

V gene TRBV3-1 (or the pseudogene TRBV3-2) combines with J gene TRBJ2-5, with D tentatively TRBD1 (6 bases). Germline V gene sequence: CDR1 LGHDT, CDR2 YNNKEL (reference sequence). The CDR3 totals 14 residues. Between the trimmed V and J ends, which lost 0 bases and 5 bases, there was a span of 10 bases. Written as DNA, the CDR3 is TGTGCCAGCAGCCAAGATGGGGGCAGGGAGACCCAGTACTTC. It yields the protein CASSQDGGRETQYF.

In this sample, this clone turned up a few times. The CDR3 reads CASSKPTPKTQYF. For the CDR3, the DNA is TGTGCCAGCAGCAAGCCGACTCCCAAGACCCAGTACTTC. The chain joins TRBV7-9 to TRBJ2-5; D unclear. With 5 bases removed from V and 6 bases from J, the gap between germline ends came to 13 bases. There are 13 residues in the CDR3. In germline, CDR1 is SEHNR, CDR2 FQNEAQ (reference sequence). The full variable domain, rest sourced from reference TRBV7-9 and TRBJ2-5, is DTGVSQNPRHKITKRGQNVTFRCDPISEHNRLYWYRQTLGQGPEFLTYFQNEAQLEKSRLLSDRFSAERPKGSFSTLEIQRTEQGDSAMYLCASSKPTPKTQYFGPGTRLLVL.

V usage is TRBV5-4 and J usage is TRBJ2-7, with D unclear. Per germline, CDR1 SGHNT and CDR2 YYREEE (reference sequence). The CDR3 runs to 14 residues. V lost 9 bases to trimming and J lost 6 bases, with 22 bases between them. The CDR3 DNA sequence: TGTGCCACCCCGAGCGAAGGTCCGCTACTCGAGCAGTACTTC. This translates into CATPSEGPLLEQYF.

The chain is built from TRBV25-1 and TRBJ1-4; D is perhaps TRBD1 (5 bases). The CDR3 runs to 15 residues. Germline CDR1 MGHDK, CDR2 SYGVNS. The V gene lost 6 bases and the J gene lost 5 bases, with 16 bases spanning the gap. The CDR3 DNA sequence: TGTGCCAGCAGCGGCGGACATCTAACAAATGAAAAACTGTTTTTT. Translating it yields CASSGGHLTNEKLFF.

V is TRBV25-1 and J is TRBJ2-1; 10 positions agree with TRBD2. The CDR3 is 15 amino acids. The junction had 3 bases not matched to a gene; V was cut back by 4 bases and J by 3 bases. CDR1 and CDR2 from the germline V gene are MGHDK and SYGVNS. The CDR3 is CASSAAGGRYNEQFF. The CDR3 region has the DNA TGTGCCAGCAGTGCAGCGGGAGGGCGCTACAATGAGCAGTTCTTC.

V and J are TRBV4-2 and TRBJ2-1, with 11 bases lining up with TRBD2. In germline, CDR1 is LGHNA, CDR2 YNFKEQ. This CDR3 is 17 amino acids long. V trimming: 2 bases; J trimming: 5 bases; junction bases outside the gene matches: 8. CDR3 coding DNA: TGTGCCAGCAGCCAATCATTAGCGGGAGGGCCCCACAATGAGCAGTTCTTC. This encodes CASSQSLAGGPHNEQFF.

The genes are TRBV28 and TRBJ1-4, with D uncertain. This CDR3 contains 15 residues. The V end was cut by 2 bases, the J end by 2 bases, with 9 bases between. Germline CDR1 reads MDHEN; CDR2 reads SYDVKM. The CDR3 spells CASSLMGQTNEKLFF. The CDR3 bases are TGTGCCAGCAGTTTAATGGGCCAGACTAATGAAAAACTGTTTTTT.

Here the CDR3 reads CASSSTGSGTGELFF. CDR3 nucleotides: TGCGCCAGCAGCTCGACAGGGTCGGGCACCGGGGAGCTGTTTTTT. The V call is TRBV5-1, the J call TRBJ2-2, with TRBD1 matching over 7 bases. The CDR3 is made up of 15 amino acids. Germline V gene sequence: CDR1 SGHRS, CDR2 YFSETQ. Unmatched junction bases numbered 6, after V lost 3 bases and J lost 4 bases.

The chain carries TRBV19 and TRBJ2-1, with a weak D call TRBD2 (5 bases). Germline V CDR1 and CDR2: LNHDA, SQIVND (reference sequence). There are 13 residues in the CDR3. Trimming removed 5 bases at V and 4 bases at J, with 9 bases between. The CDR3 nucleotides read TGTGCCAGTAGTCTTAGCGCGTACAATGAGCAGTTCTTC. Translating gives CASSLSAYNEQFF.

V and J are TRBV6-5 and TRBJ1-2; D unclear. Looked up from germline, CDR1 is MNHEY and CDR2 is SVGAGI. V was trimmed by 2 bases and J by 3 bases, leaving 10 bases between them. The CDR3 is 14 amino acids. CDR3 nucleotide sequence: TGTGCCAGCAGTTACCTGGGCAGTTACTATGGCTACACCTTC. Protein product: CASSYLGSYYGYTF.

V is TRBV28 and J is TRBJ1-1, with D possibly TRBD1 on 5 matching bases. The CDR3 length is 15 residues. Germline assignment: CDR1 MDHEN and CDR2 SYDVKM. Between the trimmed V and J ends, which lost 8 bases and 4 bases, there was a span of 20 bases. In nucleotides, the CDR3 is TGTGCCAGCGTCCCTTCCTCTTCAGGGATCACTGAAGCTTTCTTT. Translation gives CASVPSSSGITEAFF.